The clone carrying this T cell receptor beta chain has at least ten counts. The target antigen is unknown. Using its own MiXCR run on the multiplex PCR reads, TCRdb lists one record per CDR3 protein. The repertoire consists of a few hundred thousand distinct CDR3 sequences, with 34% occurring once and the leading ten covering approximately 3.7%. The sample is drawn from a study of breast tumors, draining lymph nodes, adjacent tissues. Study results and caveats: Data fit most tumor T cells coming from lymph node, expanding in tumor.

The CDR3 covers 15 residues. CDR1 is SGHTA, CDR2 FQGTGA, per germline. V trimming: 1 base; J trimming: 12 bases; junction bases outside the gene matches: 12. Samples came from axillary lymph nodes draining the breast cancer. This chain uses TRBV7-3 with TRBJ2-1; 7 positions match TRBD2. This TCR came from a female donor with breast cancer. Some clones in this sample may be carry-over from other donors' samples. The sequencing sample was made of axillary lymph node tissue. The DNA of the CDR3 is TGTGCCAGCAGCTTAAACGGCGGGGGAGCCCCAGGGCAGTTCTTC. It yields the protein CASSLNGGGAPGQFF.